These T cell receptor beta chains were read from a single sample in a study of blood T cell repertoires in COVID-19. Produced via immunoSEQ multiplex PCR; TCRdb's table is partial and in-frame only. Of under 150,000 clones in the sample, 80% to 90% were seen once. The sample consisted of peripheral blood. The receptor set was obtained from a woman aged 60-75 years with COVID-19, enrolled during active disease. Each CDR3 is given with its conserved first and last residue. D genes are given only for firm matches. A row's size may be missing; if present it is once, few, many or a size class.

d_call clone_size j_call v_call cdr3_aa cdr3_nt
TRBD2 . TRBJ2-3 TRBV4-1 CASSLGRGGTDTQYF TGCGCCAGCAGCCTCGGGCGGGGGGGCACAGATACGCAGTATTTT
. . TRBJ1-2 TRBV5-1 CASSFDKGFRGYTF TGCGCCAGCAGCTTCGATAAGGGGTTTCGCGGCTACACCTTC
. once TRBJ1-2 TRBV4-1 CASSQDRGDYSISPYGYTF TGCGCCAGCAGCCAAGATCGGGGGGACTACTCTATCTCACCCTATGGCTACACCTTC
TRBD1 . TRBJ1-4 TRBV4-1 CASSQPPGTGEGEKLFF TGCGCCAGCAGCCAACCCCCCGGGACAGGGGAGGGGGAAAAACTGTTTTTT
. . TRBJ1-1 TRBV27 CASNNRVWGEAFF TGTGCCAGCAATAACAGGGTGTGGGGTGAAGCTTTCTTT
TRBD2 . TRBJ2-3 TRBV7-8 CASSLGAGGSSTDTQYF TGTGCCAGCAGCTTAGGAGCGGGGGGGTCTAGCACAGATACGCAGTATTTT
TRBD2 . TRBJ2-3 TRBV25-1 CASSEKRLAGVTDTQYF TGTGCCAGCAGTGAAAAGAGGCTAGCGGGGGTCACAGATACGCAGTATTTT
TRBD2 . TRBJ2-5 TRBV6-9 CASSLPAGGLQETQYF TGTGCCAGCAGTCTACCAGCGGGGGGCTTACAAGAGACCCAGTACTTC
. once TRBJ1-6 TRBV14 CASSPEEQGMLSPLHF TGTGCCAGCAGCCCGGAGGAACAGGGCATGCTCTCACCCCTCCACTTT
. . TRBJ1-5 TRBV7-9 CASSLQGELGNQPQHF TGTGCCAGCAGCTTACAGGGTGAATTGGGCAATCAGCCCCAGCATTTT
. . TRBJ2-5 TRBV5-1 CASSATGTFLSPQATQYF TGCGCCAGCAGCGCAACCGGGACATTCCTGTCTCCTCAAGCGACCCAGTACTTC
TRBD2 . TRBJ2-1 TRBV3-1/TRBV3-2 CASSGPGGYNEQFF TGTGCCAGCAGTGGACCGGGAGGCTACAATGAGCAGTTCTTC
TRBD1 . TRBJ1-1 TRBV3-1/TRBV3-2 CASSQADRGTEAFF TGTGCCAGCAGCCAAGCCGACAGGGGTACTGAAGCTTTCTTT
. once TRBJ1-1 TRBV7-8 CASSPPRAMNTEAFF TGTGCCAGCAGCCCTCCCAGGGCTATGAACACTGAAGCTTTTTTT
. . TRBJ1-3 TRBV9 CASSGQQGSGNTIYF TGTGCCAGCAGCGGACAACAGGGCTCTGGAAACACCATATATTTT
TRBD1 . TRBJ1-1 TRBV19 CASSPRDRVNTEAFF TGTGCCAGTAGTCCCCGGGACAGGGTGAACACTGAAGCTTTCTTT
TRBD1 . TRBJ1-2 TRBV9 CASEGQRYGYTF TGTGCCAGCGAGGGACAGCGCTATGGCTACACCTTC